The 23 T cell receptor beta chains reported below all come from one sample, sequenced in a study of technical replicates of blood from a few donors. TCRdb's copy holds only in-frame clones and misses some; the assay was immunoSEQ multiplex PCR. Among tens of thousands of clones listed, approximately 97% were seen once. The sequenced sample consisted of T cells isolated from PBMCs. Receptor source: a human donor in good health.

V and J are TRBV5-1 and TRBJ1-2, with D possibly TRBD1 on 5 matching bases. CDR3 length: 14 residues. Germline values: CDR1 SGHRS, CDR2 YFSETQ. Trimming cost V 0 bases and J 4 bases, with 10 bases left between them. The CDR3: CASSLVRQGYGYTF. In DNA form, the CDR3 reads TGCGCCAGCAGCTTGGTCCGCCAGGGCTATGGCTACACCTTC.

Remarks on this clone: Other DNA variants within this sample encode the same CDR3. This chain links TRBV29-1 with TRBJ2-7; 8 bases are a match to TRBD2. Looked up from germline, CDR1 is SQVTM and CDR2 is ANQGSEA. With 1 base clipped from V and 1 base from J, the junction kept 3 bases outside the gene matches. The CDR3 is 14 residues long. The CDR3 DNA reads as TGCAGCGTTGAAGGGGCGGGAGGTTCCTACGAGCAGTACTTC. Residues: CSVEGAGGSYEQYF.

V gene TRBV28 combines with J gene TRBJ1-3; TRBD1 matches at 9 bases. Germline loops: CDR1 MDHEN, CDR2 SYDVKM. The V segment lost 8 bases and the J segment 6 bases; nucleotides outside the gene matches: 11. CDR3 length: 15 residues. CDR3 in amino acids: CASLPGGTGKNTIYF. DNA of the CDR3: TGTGCCAGCCTTCCGGGAGGGACAGGGAAAAACACCATATATTTT.

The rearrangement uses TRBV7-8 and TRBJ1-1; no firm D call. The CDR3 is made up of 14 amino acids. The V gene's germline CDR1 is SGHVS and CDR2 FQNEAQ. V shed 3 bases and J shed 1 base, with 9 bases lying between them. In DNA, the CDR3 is TGTGCCAGCAGCTTTTCGGAGGGGAACACTGAAGCTTTCTTT. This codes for CASSFSEGNTEAFF. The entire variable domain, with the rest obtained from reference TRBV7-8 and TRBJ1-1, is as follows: GAGVSQSPRYKVAKRGQDVALRCDPISGHVSLFWYQQALGQGPEFLTYFQNEAQLDKSGLPSDRFFAERPEGSVSTLKIQRTQQEDSAVYLCASSFSEGNTEAFFGQGTRLTVV.

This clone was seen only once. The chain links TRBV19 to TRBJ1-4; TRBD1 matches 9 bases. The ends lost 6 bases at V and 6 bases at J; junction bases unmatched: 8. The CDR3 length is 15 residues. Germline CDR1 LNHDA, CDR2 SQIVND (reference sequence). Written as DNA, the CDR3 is TGTGCCAGTAGGGTAGGACAGGGGTTATATGAAAAACTGTTTTTT. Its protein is CASRVGQGLYEKLFF.

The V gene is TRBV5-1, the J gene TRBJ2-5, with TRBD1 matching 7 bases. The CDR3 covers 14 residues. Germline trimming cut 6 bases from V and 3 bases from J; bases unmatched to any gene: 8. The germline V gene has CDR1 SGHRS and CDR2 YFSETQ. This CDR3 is CASTPGQREETQYF. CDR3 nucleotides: TGCGCCAGCACCCCGGGACAGAGGGAAGAGACCCAGTACTTC. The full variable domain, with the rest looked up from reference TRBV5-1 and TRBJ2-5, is KAGVTQTPRYLIKTRGQQVTLSCSPISGHRSVSWYQQTPGQGLQFLFEYFSETQRNKGNFPGRFSGRQFSNSRSEMNVSTLELGDSALYLCASTPGQREETQYFGPGTRLLVL.

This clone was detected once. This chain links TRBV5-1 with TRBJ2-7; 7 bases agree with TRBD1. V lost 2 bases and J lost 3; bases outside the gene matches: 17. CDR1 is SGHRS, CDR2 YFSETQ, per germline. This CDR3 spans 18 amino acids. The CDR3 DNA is TGCGCCAGCAGCTTCTCAGTGATTCCCGGGACAGCCGACTACGAGCAGTACTTC. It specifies CASSFSVIPGTADYEQYF.

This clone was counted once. The CDR3 bases are TGCAGCTCTCGGCGGACTGGAGGCACAGATACGCAGTATTTT. Its protein product is CSSRRTGGTDTQYF. The chain combines TRBV29-1 with TRBJ2-3; perhaps TRBD2 as D (5 bases). Between the trimmed V and J ends, which lost 8 bases and 1 base, there was a span of 16 bases. CDR1 SQVTM and CDR2 ANQGSEA come from the germline V gene. The CDR3 runs to 14 residues.

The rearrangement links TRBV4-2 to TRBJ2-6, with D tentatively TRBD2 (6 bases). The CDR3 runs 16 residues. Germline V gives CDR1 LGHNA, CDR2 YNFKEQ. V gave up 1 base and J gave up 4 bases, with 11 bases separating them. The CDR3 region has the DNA TGTGCCAGCAGCCAAGGAGTAGCGGAAGGGGCCAACGTCCTGACTTTC. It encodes CASSQGVAEGANVLTF.

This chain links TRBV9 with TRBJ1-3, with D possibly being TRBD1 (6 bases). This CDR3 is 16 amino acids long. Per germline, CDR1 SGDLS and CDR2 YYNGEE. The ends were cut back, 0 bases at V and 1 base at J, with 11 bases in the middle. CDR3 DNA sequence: TGTGCCAGCAGCGTAGGAGGGCAGGGGTCTGGAAACACCATATATTTT. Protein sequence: CASSVGGQGSGNTIYF. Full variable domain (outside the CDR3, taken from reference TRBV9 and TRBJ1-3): DSGVTQTPKHLITATGQRVTLRCSPRSGDLSVYWYQQSLDQGLQFLIQYYNGEERAKGNILERFSAQQFPDLHSELNLSSLELGDSALYFCASSVGGQGSGNTIYFGEGSWLTVV.

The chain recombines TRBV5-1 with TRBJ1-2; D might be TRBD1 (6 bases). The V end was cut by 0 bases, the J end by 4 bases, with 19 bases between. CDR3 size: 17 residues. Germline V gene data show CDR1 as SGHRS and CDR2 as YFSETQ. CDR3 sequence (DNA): TGCGCCAGCAGCTTGGACAGGGTTATGTCGTTCGGCTATGGCTACACCTTC. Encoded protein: CASSLDRVMSFGYGYTF.

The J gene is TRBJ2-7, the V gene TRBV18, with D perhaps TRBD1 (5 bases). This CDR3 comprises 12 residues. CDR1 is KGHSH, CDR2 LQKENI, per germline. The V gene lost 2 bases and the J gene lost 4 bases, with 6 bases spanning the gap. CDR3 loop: CASSPDSYEQYF. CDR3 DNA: TGTGCCAGCTCACCAGACAGTTACGAGCAGTACTTC.

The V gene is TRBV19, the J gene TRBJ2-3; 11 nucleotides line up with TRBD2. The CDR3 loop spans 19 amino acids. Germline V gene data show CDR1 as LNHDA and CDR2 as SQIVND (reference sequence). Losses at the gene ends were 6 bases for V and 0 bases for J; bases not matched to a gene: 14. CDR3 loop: CASRPLAGGQSFSTDTQYF. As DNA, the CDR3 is TGTGCCAGTAGGCCCCTAGCGGGGGGCCAAAGCTTTAGCACAGATACGCAGTATTTT.

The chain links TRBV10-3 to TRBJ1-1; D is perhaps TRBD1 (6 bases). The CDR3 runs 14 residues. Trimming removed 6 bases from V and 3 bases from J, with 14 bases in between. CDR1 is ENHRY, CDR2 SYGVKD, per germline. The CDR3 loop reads CAIRLQGGDTEAFF. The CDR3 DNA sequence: TGTGCCATCAGGCTACAGGGTGGGGACACTGAAGCTTTCTTT.

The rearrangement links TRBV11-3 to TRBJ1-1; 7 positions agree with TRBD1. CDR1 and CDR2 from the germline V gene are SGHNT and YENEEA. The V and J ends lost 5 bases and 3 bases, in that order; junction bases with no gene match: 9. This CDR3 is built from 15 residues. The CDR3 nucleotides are TGTGCCAGCAGCGAGCGGACAGGCTTCGACACTGAAGCTTTCTTT. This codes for CASSERTGFDTEAFF.

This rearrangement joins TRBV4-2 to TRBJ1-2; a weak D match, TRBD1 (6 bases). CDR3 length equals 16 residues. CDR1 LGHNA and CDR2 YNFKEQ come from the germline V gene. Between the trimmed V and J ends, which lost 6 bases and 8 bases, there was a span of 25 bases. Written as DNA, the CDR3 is TGTGCCAGCAGTCTAGGGGGGGAGGGGGAGAGGGCCGGCTACACCTTC. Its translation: CASSLGGEGERAGYTF.

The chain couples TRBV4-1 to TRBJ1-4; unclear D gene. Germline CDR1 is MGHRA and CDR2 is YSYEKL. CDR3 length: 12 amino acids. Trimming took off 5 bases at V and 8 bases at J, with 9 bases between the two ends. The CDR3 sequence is CASSKQYEKLFF. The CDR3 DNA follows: TGCGCCAGCAGCAAACAGTACGAAAAACTGTTTTTT.

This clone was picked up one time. The CDR3 DNA reads TGCGCCAGCAGCTTCACAGAGACGGTGAACACTGAAGCTTTCTTT. Its translation is CASSFTETVNTEAFF. This chain connects TRBV5-1 to TRBJ1-1; D is unresolved. Germline assignment: CDR1 SGHRS and CDR2 YFSETQ. The CDR3 is 15 residues long. V lost 2 bases to trimming and J lost 0 bases, with 11 bases between them.

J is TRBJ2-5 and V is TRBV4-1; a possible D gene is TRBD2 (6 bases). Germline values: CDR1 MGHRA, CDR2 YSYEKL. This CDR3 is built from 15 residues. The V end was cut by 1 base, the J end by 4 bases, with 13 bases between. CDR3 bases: TGCGCCAGCAGCCAAGTTAGCGGCTACCGAGAGACCCAGTACTTC. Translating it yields CASSQVSGYRETQYF.

CDR3 DNA: TGTGCCAGCAGTTTATATAATGGCGGGAGACACAATGAGCAGTTCTTC. This encodes CASSLYNGGRHNEQFF. The V call is TRBV27, the J call TRBJ2-1, with 7 nucleotides matching TRBD2. CDR3 length: 16 residues. Trimming took 1 base from V and 5 from J; bases not matched to a gene: 8. Per the germline V gene, CDR1 is MNHEY and CDR2 is SMNVEV (reference sequence).

The CDR3 protein is CASSFGLEVTDTQYF. The CDR3 DNA follows: TGTGCCAGCAGCTTCGGACTGGAAGTCACAGATACGCAGTATTTT. This chain connects TRBV5-4 to TRBJ2-3; D possibly corresponds to TRBD2 (5 bases). Trimming removed 2 bases from V and 2 bases from J, with 12 bases in between. Germline CDR1 SGHNT, CDR2 YYREEE (reference sequence). The CDR3 is 15 amino acids.

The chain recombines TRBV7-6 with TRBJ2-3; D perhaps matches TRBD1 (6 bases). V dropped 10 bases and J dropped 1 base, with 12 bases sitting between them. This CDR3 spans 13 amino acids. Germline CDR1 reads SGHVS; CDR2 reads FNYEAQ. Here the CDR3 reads CAINAGGTDTQYF. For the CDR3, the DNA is TGTGCCATCAATGCAGGGGGCACAGATACGCAGTATTTT.

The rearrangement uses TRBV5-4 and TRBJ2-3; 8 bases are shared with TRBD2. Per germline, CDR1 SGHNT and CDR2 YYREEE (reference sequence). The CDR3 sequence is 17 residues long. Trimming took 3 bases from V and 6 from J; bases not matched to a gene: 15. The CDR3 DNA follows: TGTGCCAGCAGCTCCGGTGGAGCGGGGGAGACGAGGGATACGCAGTATTTT. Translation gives CASSSGGAGETRDTQYF.